Shown below are 5 T cell receptor beta chains from a single sample sequenced in a study of Graves' ophthalmopathy and Graves' hyperthyroidism. Amplification targeted the TCR beta CDR3 regions, with RNA transcripts as the source material. An initial RT-PCR round employing HTBI primers preceded a second-round multiplex PCR. In TCRdb, the multiplex PCR reads were re-called with MiXCR into one record per CDR3 protein. The sample lists under 800,000 distinct CDR3 sequences; 22% were seen once. Sequencing input: peripheral blood. Receptors were obtained from a woman in her late teens or twenties with stable Graves' hyperthyroidism. Some clones in this sample may be carry-over from other donors' samples.

This clonotype appeared a single time. J is TRBJ2-7 and V is TRBV12-3 or TRBV12-4; D not resolved. Deletions cut 3 bases from V and 6 bases from J, with 9 bases between. The CDR3 has 12 amino acids. The CDR3 DNA is TGTGCCAGCAGTTTCGGGCAGAGCGAGCAGTACTTC. Its translation is CASSFGQSEQYF.

The chain combines TRBV28 with TRBJ1-2; D is uncertain. Per the germline V gene, CDR1 is MDHEN and CDR2 is SYDVKM. The V gene lost 6 bases and the J gene lost 6 bases, with 14 bases spanning the gap. CDR3 length equals 13 residues. The CDR3 region has the DNA TGTGCCAGCAGCCCTCCGAGGGTGAATGGCTACACCTTC. Its translation is CASSPPRVNGYTF.

This clonotype was counted many times. CDR3 protein: CATSRDGQGHGYTF. CDR3 nucleotide sequence: TGTGCCACCAGCAGAGATGGGCAGGGCCATGGCTACACCTTC. The chain recombines TRBV15 with TRBJ1-2, with D perhaps TRBD1 (5 bases). This CDR3 is 14 amino acids long. Trimming pared 0 bases from V and 6 bases from J, leaving 11 bases between. The V gene's germline CDR1 is LNHNV and CDR2 YYDKDF (reference sequence).

The table lists this clonotype with a few counts. This chain joins TRBV11-2 and TRBJ2-1; the D is unclear. The CDR3 length is 13 residues. The ends were cut back, 1 base at V and 7 bases at J, with 8 bases in the middle. The germline V gene has CDR1 SGHAT and CDR2 FQNNGV. CDR3 sequence: CASSLVRDNEQFF. DNA of the CDR3: TGTGCCAGCAGCTTAGTACGTGATAATGAGCAGTTCTTC.

This clonotype was seen many times. V gene TRBV15 combines with J gene TRBJ1-2, with TRBD1 matching 7 bases. CDR1 is LNHNV, CDR2 YYDKDF, per germline (reference sequence). This CDR3 region has 13 residues. J gave up 8 bases and V 5 bases, and 8 bases lay outside the gene matches. The CDR3 region has the DNA TGTGCCACCAGCTTCGACAGGGTGGACGGCTACACCTTC. Its translation is CATSFDRVDGYTF. Based on the CDR3 plus reference TRBV15 and TRBJ1-2, the full variable domain is DAMVIQNPRYQVTQFGKPVTLSCSQTLNHNVMYWYQQKSSQAPKLLFHYYDKDFNNEADTPDNFQSRRPNTSFCFLDIRSPGLGDTAMYLCATSFDRVDGYTFGSGTRLTVV.